This paragraph covers one T cell receptor beta chain sequence. Its antigen has not been determined. Nothing much larger sits one base from this clone, and base qualities are not available. The data originate from a study of beta chain features in type 1 diabetes (dated by TCRdb to 2016 to 2019). Broadly, across the study: Patients and healthy donors did not differ in mean age, gender distribution, total cell number or subset yield. Whereas all 30 or so donors provided naive and central memory subsets, regulatory and stem cell-like memory subsets were isolated from just 8 patients and about 8 healthy donors. In the study, recently diagnosed type 1 diabetes patients and matched healthy donors were compared on the TCRB repertoires of their sorted circulating CD4+ T cell subsets. A total of about 100,000,000 sorted cells were examined across all samples, and RNA yield correlated strongly with the number of cells per subset.

CDR1 SGHDT and CDR2 YYEEEE are derived from the germline V gene. V was cut back by 4 bases and J by 2 bases, leaving a gap of 14 bases between them. Including cysteine and phenylalanine, the CDR3 has 15 amino acids. CDR3 DNA only is kept here, 45 bases in frame from base 1. Overall study outcomes, separate from this receptor: At VDJ recombination sites, patients with type 1 diabetes made fewer insertions and deleted more nucleotides, a pattern implying thymic rearrangement abnormalities. Because the HLA sub-analyses included only small numbers of individuals, any influence of HLA type on TCRB rearrangement was left unresolved. The naive, central memory and regulatory TCRB repertoires appeared to resemble one another more closely among patients than among healthy donors. Because cDNA was sequenced instead of genomic DNA, highly expressing activated cells could be over-represented, though the groups showed no difference in activation or CD3 levels. PCR might favor shorter templates, but patient and control samples were amplified and corrected together, so any skew would affect both groups equally. In all four CD4+ subsets, TCRB CDR3 length was moderately but significantly shorter in type 1 diabetes patients.

A single peripheral blood draw of around 120 mL on average was collected from each donor into heparinised tubes. A BD FACSAria II and a panel including CD45RO, CCR7, CD25, CD127, CD95 and CD27 were used to sort naive, central memory, regulatory and stem cell-like memory CD4+ T cells. All sorted populations exceeded 95% purity. Right away, PBMCs were isolated by Lymphoprep density gradient centrifugation and were stained directly, with no culture step. Samples were stained and sorted in pairs, with one healthy donor and one patient per experiment, so that batch effects were minimized. All of the isolated RNA was reverse transcribed with the High Capacity cDNA Reverse Transcription Kit, so expressed TCRB transcripts were sequenced. Naive, central memory and regulatory T cell samples underwent deep immunoSEQ sequencing, averaging roughly 3.4 million total reads per sample. Sorted cells were lysed in RLT buffer, and RNA was extracted using DNase-treated RNeasy Micro or Mini kits according to cell number. To prevent cross-contamination, each cell subset was processed individually, whereas patient and healthy donor samples were processed jointly. Using the immunoSEQ multiplex PCR, TCRB sequences were amplified from cDNA into 87-bp fragments spanning the CDR3 region. Sequencing of the amplicons was done on the Illumina HiSeq platform. The original methods were these. Synthetic template baselines were used to correct PCR bias computationally, reads within Hamming distance 2 were collapsed, and singletons that could not be merged were discarded. By aligning reads against IMGT, V, D and J genes, CDR3 length, and insertions or deletions at six rearrangement sites were assigned. Within each subset, clonotype counts were normalized to sorted cell number, after which true diversity and Gini coefficients were computed with the tcR R package. The overlap coefficient, calculated on TCRB nucleotide sequences, was used to quantify repertoire sharing. Out-of-frame TCRB sequences from naive cells were analyzed to stand in for the pre-selection repertoire. This is the immuneACCESS table as TCRdb keeps it, with only in-frame sequences that have V and J called. A part of the clones is gone; compared with another copy, unresolved V genes explain less than half, and the rest is unexplained. The V and J calls and the clone size are those of that table, but D and trimming were determined from the DNA. Here the sample has around 500,000 clones; roughly 11% occur a single time. The ten largest clones take up 0.045% to 0.05% of the sample.

This clonotype was obtained from a woman younger than 35 in good health. Recombination connected TRBV5-6 to TRBJ2-3, and TRBD1 may be the D gene, going by 6 matching bases. The sample taken for sequencing was naive CD4+ T cells from blood. The sample's cell subset or site label, decoded: true naive CD4+ T cells. The nucleotides read TGTGCCAGCAGCCTAAAGGGACACTACACAGATACGCAGTATTTT. Translation gives CASSLKGHYTDTQYF.